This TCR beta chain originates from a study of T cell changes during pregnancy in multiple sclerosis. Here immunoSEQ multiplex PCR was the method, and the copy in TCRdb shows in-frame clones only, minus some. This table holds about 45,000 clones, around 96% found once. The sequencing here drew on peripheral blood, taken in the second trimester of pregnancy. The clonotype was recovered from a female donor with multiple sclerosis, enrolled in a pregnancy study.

The CDR3 coding sequence is TGTGCCAGCAGCAAAGCGCCGGGGTGTCAGCCCCAGCATTTT. This codes for CASSKAPGCQPQHF. The chain employs TRBV21-1 and TRBJ1-5. TRBV21-1 is a pseudogene. The CDR3 contains 14 residues.